This T cell receptor beta chain derives from a study of Ad26.COV2.S vaccination and SARS-CoV-2 variants. Study details: COV1001, an Ad26.COV2.S trial, supplied this vaccine-arm donor. Broader study findings: Comparable non-spike TCR breadth was observed in vaccine and placebo recipients.

The treatment was: over 15 received Ad26.COV2.S at low or high dose, single or two shots; 5 received placebo; per-sample allocation not given. Day 63 following the first vaccine or placebo injection was when the samples were taken. Ad26.COV2.S expressed prefusion-stabilized spike from the original Wuhan strain. Germline V gene lookup returns CDR1 MNHNY and CDR2 SVGAGI (reference sequence). This CDR3 has 15 residues. V was clipped by 5 bases and J by 5 bases; unmatched bases: 8. Points on this clone: Antigen unknown.

Assay: immunoSEQ multiplex PCR; the TCRdb copy retains only in-frame clones and omits some. This table has 350,000 to 450,000 clones, 70% to 90% appearing once. Sequencing used peripheral blood, obtained in a trial of Ad26.COV2.S vaccine versus placebo. The clonotype originates from a person aged 18 to 65 who received the Ad26.COV2.S COVID-19 vaccine or a placebo. The chain is built from TRBV6-6 and TRBJ1-1, with 10 bases lining up with TRBD1. The chain's CDR3 is CASSPDRGRGTEAFF. For the CDR3, the DNA is TGTGCCAGCAGTCCAGACAGGGGGCGAGGAACTGAAGCTTTCTTT.